Shown below are 32 T cell receptor beta chains from a single sample sequenced in a study of T cells in Graves' hyperthyroidism and ophthalmopathy. Researchers took RNA transcripts and amplified the TCR beta CDR3 regions from them. The HTBI primer set served for first-round RT-PCR of the TCR CDR3. MiXCR, applied by TCRdb to the multiplex PCR reads, yields one record per CDR3 protein. The sample contains under 400,000 distinct CDR3 sequences, around 25% of which appear only once. Material: blood. Receptors originate from a man in his fifties or sixties with Graves' hyperthyroidism.

The CDR3 protein is CASSLPASGELFF. DNA of the CDR3: TGTGCCAGCAGCTTGCCAGCGTCCGGGGAGCTGTTTTTT. The chain uses TRBV5-6 and TRBJ2-2; no clear D. This CDR3 comprises 13 residues. V was pared by 1 base and J by 6 bases, with 7 bases between. Germline loops: CDR1 SGHDT, CDR2 YYEEEE.

This clonotype was recorded many times. This rearrangement joins TRBV27 to TRBJ2-5, with a tentative D call TRBD1 (6 bases). This CDR3 region has 13 residues. CDR1 and CDR2 from the germline V gene are MNHEY and SMNVEV (reference sequence). Deletions cut 2 bases from V and 7 bases from J, with 11 bases between. CDR3 in DNA: TGTGCCAGCAGTTTAGAACCCAGGGGGACCCAGTACTTC. Translating it yields CASSLEPRGTQYF.

J is TRBJ2-5 and V is TRBV20-1; 7 bases are shared with TRBD2. Germline values: CDR1 DFQATT, CDR2 SNEGSKA (reference sequence). V was clipped by 3 bases and J by 7 bases; unmatched bases: 11. The CDR3 runs 14 residues. Here the CDR3 DNA reads TGCAGTGCTAGCCTGGCGGGAGTCTCGGGGACCCAGTACTTC. Its translation: CSASLAGVSGTQYF.

This clonotype was detected a few times. The chain combines TRBV18 with TRBJ2-1, with TRBD2 as a possible D gene (8 bases). Germline CDR1 KGHSH, CDR2 LQKENI. The CDR3 loop spans 16 amino acids. Trimming removed 2 bases at V and 4 bases at J, with 15 bases between. CDR3 nucleotides: TGTGCCAGCTCACCATACGGGAGGGGGCTTTACAATGAGCAGTTCTTC. Its protein product is CASSPYGRGLYNEQFF.

Only one count was recorded for this clonotype. This chain links TRBV20-1 with TRBJ1-6; TRBD1 might be the D (5 bases). The germline CDR1 and CDR2 sequences are DFQATT and SNEGSKA (reference sequence). V dropped 0 bases and J dropped 7 bases, with 13 bases sitting between them. This CDR3 contains 15 residues. CDR3 nucleotides: TGCAGTGCTAGAGACCACCGGCAGGGAAATTCACCCCTCCACTTT. This codes for CSARDHRQGNSPLHF.

This clonotype occurred a few times. The chain has TRBV7-6 and TRBJ1-1; D perhaps matches TRBD1 (5 bases). The CDR3 is 15 amino acids. Germline values: CDR1 SGHVS, CDR2 FNYEAQ. Trimming shortened V by 4 bases and J by 0 bases, and 12 bases separated the two germline ends. The CDR3 here is CASSSGTEMNTEAFF. The CDR3 nucleotides read TGTGCCAGCAGCTCGGGGACCGAGATGAACACTGAAGCTTTCTTT.

The V call is TRBV9, the J call TRBJ1-1, with D perhaps matching TRBD1 (5 bases). Germline CDR1 is SGDLS and CDR2 is YYNGEE. Trimming took 3 bases from V and 2 from J, leaving 20 bases between them. The CDR3 spans 17 residues. The CDR3 DNA follows: TGTGCCAGCAGCGCCTCGGACACGAAAATTATAAACACTGAAGCTTTCTTT. Amino acids: CASSASDTKIINTEAFF. Full variable domain (rest looked up from reference TRBV9 and TRBJ1-1): DSGVTQTPKHLITATGQRVTLRCSPRSGDLSVYWYQQSLDQGLQFLIQYYNGEERAKGNILERFSAQQFPDLHSELNLSSLELGDSALYFCASSASDTKIINTEAFFGQGTRLTVV.

The chain links TRBV9 to TRBJ2-1, with 7 positions matching TRBD1. CDR3 size: 14 residues. Looked up from germline, CDR1 is SGDLS and CDR2 is YYNGEE. V lost 4 bases to trimming and J lost 2 bases; unmatched junction nucleotides: 3. The DNA of the CDR3 is TGTGCCAGCAGCCAGACAGGGCCCTACAATGAGCAGTTCTTC. Protein: CASSQTGPYNEQFF.

This clonotype was counted many times. The chain recombines TRBV5-1 with TRBJ2-1, with D unresolved. The CDR3 length is 11 residues. The V end was cut by 0 bases, the J end by 9 bases, with 4 bases between. Germline CDR1 reads SGHRS; CDR2 reads YFSETQ. As DNA, the CDR3 is TGCGCCAGCAGCTTGGATAGTGAGCAGTTCTTC. Translated, it gives CASSLDSEQFF.

The chain couples TRBV12-3 or TRBV12-4 to TRBJ2-1, with 9 bases matching TRBD2. V was clipped by 4 bases and J by 2 bases; unmatched bases: 0. This CDR3 is 14 amino acids long. The CDR3 reads CASSSSGAYNEQFF. CDR3 in DNA: TGTGCCAGCAGTTCTAGCGGGGCCTACAATGAGCAGTTCTTC.

On this clonotype: This sequence may be a read error, since a much larger clone differs from it by one base. The chain employs TRBV12-3 or TRBV12-4 and TRBJ1-5; D remains ambiguous. The CDR3 sequence is 15 residues long. The CDR3 loop is CAGSPPRAVNQPQHF. The CDR3 DNA is TGTGCCGGCAGCCCGCCGAGGGCTGTCAATCAGCCCCAGCATTTT.

The V call is TRBV6-1, the J call TRBJ2-5; 7 nucleotides agree with TRBD2. The V gene end was trimmed by 10 bases and the J gene end by 12 bases; junction bases not matched to a gene: 14. This CDR3 is built from 12 residues. Germline lookup yields CDR1 MNHNS and CDR2 SASEGT. This chain's CDR3 is CATAGHGRTKYF. CDR3 DNA sequence: TGTGCCACCGCGGGTCACGGGAGGACGAAGTACTTC.

This clonotype occurred a few times. The V gene is TRBV14, the J gene TRBJ1-1; D not resolved. V was pared by 0 bases and J by 1 base, with 6 bases between. The CDR3 is made up of 14 amino acids. The germline gives CDR1 SGHDN, CDR2 FVKESK. CDR3 residues: CASSQDTTNTEAFF. CDR3 bases: TGTGCCAGCAGCCAAGATACAACGAACACTGAAGCTTTCTTT.

In this sample, this clonotype turned up many times. The gene calls are TRBV3-1 and TRBJ2-1, with D perhaps TRBD2 (5 bases). V lost 0 bases and J lost 2, with 5 bases in between. The CDR3 is 14 residues long. Germline-derived CDR1 and CDR2 are LGHDT and YNNKEL (reference sequence). CDR3 DNA sequence: TGTGCCAGCAGCCAAGAGGAGGCCTACAATGAGCAGTTCTTC. Protein: CASSQEEAYNEQFF.

At least ten counts were recorded for this clonotype. This rearrangement joins TRBV6-1 to TRBJ2-3, with D possibly matching TRBD1 (6 bases). This CDR3 region has 13 residues. The germline V and J ends were trimmed by 3 bases and 8 bases, with 12 bases remaining between them. Germline CDR1 reads MNHNS; CDR2 reads SASEGT. CDR3 in DNA: TGTGCCAGCAGTGAGGGGGCTGTAGGTACGCAGTATTTT. Protein product: CASSEGAVGTQYF.

At least ten counts were recorded for this clonotype. Here the CDR3 reads CASSLEENTEAFF. In nucleotides, the CDR3 is TGCGCCAGCAGCTTGGAGGAGAACACTGAAGCTTTCTTT. The chain couples TRBV5-1 to TRBJ1-1; no clear D gene. Trimming shortened V by 0 bases and J by 1 base, and 4 bases separated the two germline ends. The CDR3 has 13 residues. The germline gives CDR1 SGHRS, CDR2 YFSETQ.

The J gene is TRBJ2-5, the V gene TRBV20-1; TRBD2 agrees at 9 bases. The CDR3 covers 14 residues. Germline assignment: CDR1 DFQATT and CDR2 SNEGSKA (reference sequence). V gave up 6 bases and J gave up 2 bases; unmatched junction bases: 7. The CDR3 spells CSANSLAGQETQYF. The CDR3, as DNA: TGCAGTGCCAATAGCCTAGCGGGACAAGAGACCCAGTACTTC.

This clonotype was seen more than once but under ten times. Here the CDR3 reads CASSLLAGGPHEQFF. For the CDR3, the DNA is TGTGCCAGCAGCTTGTTAGCGGGAGGGCCGCATGAGCAGTTCTTC. The genes are TRBV5-6 and TRBJ2-1; TRBD2 matches at 11 bases. J lost 8 bases, V lost 1 base, and 5 bases had no gene match. The CDR3 spans 15 residues. CDR1 and CDR2 from the germline V gene are SGHDT and YYEEEE. Drawing the rest from reference TRBV5-6 and TRBJ2-1, the complete variable domain is DAGVTQSPTHLIKTRGQQVTLRCSPKSGHDTVSWYQQALGQGPQFIFQYYEEEERQRGNFPDRFSGHQFPNYSSELNVNALLLGDSALYLCASSLLAGGPHEQFFGPGTRLTVL.

This clonotype was seen a handful of times. V is TRBV7-9 and J is TRBJ2-1, with TRBD2 matching 10 bases. In germline, CDR1 is SEHNR, CDR2 FQNEAQ (reference sequence). The CDR3 has 15 residues. V was pared by 5 bases and J by 4 bases, with 5 bases of the junction left unmatched. For the CDR3, the DNA is TGTGCCAGCAGCAGAGCTAGCGGGAGTTACAATGAGCAGTTCTTC. Amino acids: CASSRASGSYNEQFF.

Many counts were recorded for this clonotype. CDR3 sequence (DNA): TGTGCCAGCAGCCCGAATAGCGGAGGAGGGCAAGAGACCCAGTACTTC. The encoded protein is CASSPNSGGGQETQYF. V and J are TRBV3-1 and TRBJ2-5, with D maybe TRBD2 (6 bases). The CDR3 is 16 residues long. Germline-derived CDR1 and CDR2 are LGHDT and YNNKEL (reference sequence). Trimming shortened V by 4 bases and J by 2 bases, and 17 bases separated the two germline ends.

This clonotype has more than one count but fewer than ten. This sequence joins TRBV4-1 and TRBJ1-4; D possibly corresponds to TRBD1 (5 bases). This CDR3 is built from 15 residues. Germline V lookup: CDR1 MGHRA, CDR2 YSYEKL. Deletions cut 0 bases from V and 4 bases from J, with 9 bases between. The CDR3 loop reads CASSQDRGDNEKLFF. The CDR3 DNA follows: TGCGCCAGCAGCCAAGATAGGGGTGATAATGAAAAACTGTTTTTT.

This clonotype has ten or more counts. The J gene is TRBJ2-5, the V gene TRBV2; 7 bases are shared with TRBD1. Per the germline V gene, CDR1 is SNHLY and CDR2 is FYNNEI. This CDR3 is 13 amino acids long. V shed 7 bases, J shed 2 bases, and the junction held 4 bases outside the gene matches. Written as DNA, the CDR3 is TGTGCCAGCACCCGGGACAGTCAAGAGACCCAGTACTTC. Residues: CASTRDSQETQYF.

V and J are TRBV9 and TRBJ2-5, with 7 positions matching TRBD2. This CDR3 has 13 residues. Germline CDR1 and CDR2: SGDLS and YYNGEE. Unmatched junction bases numbered 6, after V lost 7 bases and J lost 3 bases. CDR3 in DNA: TGTGCCAGCTCTGGGGGGAGGGAAGAGACCCAGTACTTC. It encodes CASSGGREETQYF.

The CDR3 DNA sequence: TGCAGCGTAGCGGGTCGCTCCTACAATGAGCAGTTCTTC. It codes for CSVAGRSYNEQFF. This rearrangement joins TRBV20-1 to TRBJ2-1; 7 nucleotides line up with TRBD2. CDR3 length: 13 residues. In germline, CDR1 is DFQATT, CDR2 SNEGSKA (reference sequence).

This clonotype was counted many times. The chain carries TRBV7-2 and TRBJ2-7; 7 bases are a match to TRBD1. The CDR3 is 13 amino acids. The germline V gene encodes CDR1 SGHTA and CDR2 FQGNSA. Germline trimming cut 4 bases from V and 6 bases from J; bases unmatched to any gene: 6. CDR3 nucleotides: TGTGCCAGCAGCTCGACAGGGTCCGGCGAGCAGTACTTC. Protein product: CASSSTGSGEQYF.

Written as DNA, the CDR3 is TGTGCCAGCAGTGAAAGACAGCAGCTCTCTGGAAACACCATATATTTT. It codes for CASSERQQLSGNTIYF. The chain recombines TRBV2 with TRBJ1-3, with D perhaps matching TRBD1 (5 bases). This CDR3 contains 16 residues. CDR1 is SNHLY and CDR2 is FYNNEI in the germline V gene. The V gene lost 2 bases and the J gene lost 0 bases, with 11 bases spanning the gap.

Only a few counts were recorded for this clonotype. A read error may account for a junction end that differs from germline. The chain uses TRBV20-1 and TRBJ1-5; D perhaps matches TRBD1 (5 bases). Germline V gives CDR1 DFQATT, CDR2 SNEGSKA (reference sequence). The CDR3 has 12 amino acids. For the CDR3, the DNA is TGCAGTGCTAGTCGGGGGAATCAGTCCCAGCATTTT. Its protein product is CSASRGNQSQHF.

The rearrangement joins TRBV20-1 to TRBJ1-2, with D hard to call. Germline assignment: CDR1 DFQATT and CDR2 SNEGSKA (reference sequence). The CDR3 runs 15 residues. With 0 bases removed from V and 2 bases from J, the gap between germline ends came to 13 bases. The CDR3: CSARDPGIINYGYTF. In DNA, the CDR3 is TGCAGTGCTAGAGACCCCGGCATTATCAACTATGGCTACACCTTC.

The rearrangement uses TRBV11-1 and TRBJ1-1, with D unresolved. Trimming removed 5 bases at V and 0 bases at J, with 13 bases between. This CDR3 is built from 15 residues. Germline CDR1 is SGHAT and CDR2 is FQDESV (reference sequence). Here the CDR3 reads CASSKRSYLNTEAFF. The CDR3 DNA follows: TGTGCCAGCAGCAAGCGGTCTTACCTGAACACTGAAGCTTTCTTT.

The V call is TRBV9, the J call TRBJ2-1, with D unclear. The V gene's germline CDR1 is SGDLS and CDR2 YYNGEE. The CDR3 consists of 11 residues. The V end was cut by 0 bases, the J end by 10 bases, with 5 bases between. The CDR3 DNA is TGTGCCAGCAGCGTAGATGGGGAGCAGTTCTTC. As protein: CASSVDGEQFF.

V gene TRBV5-1 combines with J gene TRBJ2-5; TRBD1 aligns across 8 bases. Germline CDR1 SGHRS, CDR2 YFSETQ. V shed 0 bases, J shed 4 bases, and the junction held 5 bases outside the gene matches. This CDR3 has 15 residues. This CDR3 reads CASSLAPGGIETQYF. As DNA, the CDR3 is TGCGCCAGCAGCTTGGCCCCAGGGGGCATAGAGACCCAGTACTTC.

A few counts support this clonotype. This sequence joins TRBV12-3 or TRBV12-4 and TRBJ1-2, with 10 bases fitting TRBD1. The CDR3 totals 13 residues. V shed 5 bases, J shed 7 bases, and the junction held 4 bases outside the gene matches. The CDR3 here is CASSHDRGLGYTF. In nucleotides, the CDR3 is TGTGCCAGCAGTCACGACAGGGGGCTTGGCTACACCTTC.